This is a list of T cell receptor beta chains from one sample in a study of regulatory T cells in long-lasting Graves disease. TCRdb re-called the multiplex PCR reads through MiXCR, storing one row per CDR3 protein. This table holds roughly 500,000 distinct CDR3 sequences, about 13% found once. These same records also appear under a second study, on T cells in Graves' hyperthyroidism and ophthalmopathy.

The sequenced sample was peripheral blood mononuclear cells (PBMCs), obtained at new diagnosis, from a patient treated with antithyroid drugs. These receptor sequences come from a man younger than 45 with Graves disease. CDR3s include the opening cysteine and the closing phenylalanine or tryptophan. The D gene is left open where the match is weak. Part of the rows lack a size; the others show once, few, many or a class for expanded clones.

CDR3: CAWRARRPSSYEQYF
DNA: TGTGCCTGGAGAGCCCGAAGGCCGAGCTCCTACGAGCAGTACTTC
size: few
D: NA
V: TRBV30
J: TRBJ2-7

CDR3: CASNRRFNYNEQFF
DNA: TGTGCCAGCAACCGGAGGTTTAACTACAATGAGCAGTTCTTC
size: NA
D: NA
V: TRBV12-3/TRBV12-4
J: TRBJ2-1

CDR3: CASSLSVDSYNEQFF
DNA: TGTGCCAGCAGTTTAAGCGTCGACTCCTACAATGAGCAGTTCTTC
size: NA
D: NA
V: TRBV27
J: TRBJ2-1

CDR3: CASGLVPTHPQYF
DNA: TGTGCTAGTGGTTTGGTCCCCACCCATCCGCAGTATTTT
size: many
D: NA
V: TRBV12-5
J: TRBJ2-3

CDR3: CSAPYPSAAPQGEQFF
DNA: TGCAGTGCTCCCTACCCTAGCGCCGCCCCCCAGGGTGAGCAGTTCTTC
size: few
D: NA
V: TRBV20-1
J: TRBJ2-1

CDR3: CSATPTGFLETQYF
DNA: TGCAGTGCTACTCCGACTGGATTTCTGGAGACCCAGTACTTC
size: many
D: NA
V: TRBV20-1
J: TRBJ2-5

CDR3: CAIGTPSGYTF
DNA: TGTGCCATTGGGACTCCGTCAGGCTACACCTTC
size: many
D: NA
V: TRBV19
J: TRBJ1-2

CDR3: CASSTTGNNEQFF
DNA: TGTGCCAGCAGCACGACAGGGAACAATGAGCAGTTCTTC
size: NA
D: TRBD1
V: TRBV27
J: TRBJ2-1

CDR3: CASSVRIAGGTGELFF
DNA: TGTGCCAGCAGCGTCCGAATAGCGGGAGGCACCGGGGAGCTGTTTTTT
size: few
D: TRBD2
V: TRBV9
J: TRBJ2-2

CDR3: CASSARARNIQYF
DNA: TGTGCCAGCAGCGCACGGGCTAGAAACATTCAGTACTTC
size: few
D: NA
V: TRBV7-2
J: TRBJ2-4

CDR3: CASSSSYGSYEQYF
DNA: TGTGCCAGCAGCTCCTCGTATGGCTCCTACGAGCAGTACTTC
size: few
D: NA
V: TRBV28
J: TRBJ2-7

CDR3: CAISEPGAGELFF
DNA: TGTGCCATCAGTGAGCCGGGAGCCGGGGAGCTGTTTTTT
size: NA
D: NA
V: TRBV10-3
J: TRBJ2-2

CDR3: CASSQDARGGNYGYTF
DNA: TGTGCCAGCAGCCAAGATGCGCGCGGGGGTAACTATGGCTACACCTTC
size: once
D: NA
V: TRBV3-1
J: TRBJ1-2

CDR3: CASSLASVNEQFF
DNA: TGCGCCAGCAGCTTGGCCTCGGTAAATGAGCAGTTCTTC
size: NA
D: NA
V: TRBV5-1
J: TRBJ2-1

CDR3: CASSLSGPRGSGRAREQYF
DNA: TGTGCCAGCAGTTTATCGGGGCCCAGGGGTAGCGGGAGGGCCCGCGAGCAGTACTTC
size: NA
D: TRBD2
V: TRBV27
J: TRBJ2-7

CDR3: CAWMLGGAGTGELFF
DNA: TGTGCCTGGATGTTAGGCGGGGCAGGCACCGGGGAGCTGTTTTTT
size: many
D: NA
V: TRBV30
J: TRBJ2-2

CDR3: CSAQTSGIQYTQYF
DNA: TGCAGTGCTCAGACTAGCGGGATCCAATATACGCAGTATTTT
size: few
D: TRBD2
V: TRBV20-1
J: TRBJ2-3

CDR3: CSADHGRGTVYEREQFF
DNA: TGCAGCGCAGACCATGGCCGCGGGACAGTGTACGAGAGGGAGCAGTTCTTC
size: many
D: NA
V: TRBV29-1
J: TRBJ2-1

CDR3: CSVLALVGYTF
DNA: TGCAGCGTTTTGGCCCTCGTTGGCTACACCTTC
size: NA
D: NA
V: TRBV29-1
J: TRBJ1-2

CDR3: CATSDGLGGVAGVPHEQFF
DNA: TGTGCCACCAGTGATGGGTTAGGGGGCGTAGCGGGAGTTCCCCATGAGCAGTTCTTC
size: many
D: TRBD2
V: TRBV24-1
J: TRBJ2-1

CDR3: CASSERADTQYF
DNA: TGTGCCAGCAGCGAGCGAGCAGATACGCAGTATTTT
size: NA
D: NA
V: TRBV7-9
J: TRBJ2-3

CDR3: CASSLVGGRDGELFF
DNA: TGCGCCAGCAGCTTGGTCGGCGGGAGGGACGGGGAGCTGTTTTTT
size: NA
D: TRBD2
V: TRBV5-1
J: TRBJ2-2

CDR3: CASSPWDRGVSYEQYF
DNA: TGTGCCAGCTCACCCTGGGACAGGGGGGTCTCCTACGAGCAGTACTTC
size: few
D: TRBD1
V: TRBV18
J: TRBJ2-7

CDR3: CASSYSRYQGVNTEAFF
DNA: TGTGCCAGCAGTTACTCGAGGTATCAGGGAGTGAACACTGAAGCTTTCTTT
size: NA
D: NA
V: TRBV6-2/TRBV6-3
J: TRBJ1-1

CDR3: CASSPQEGVNTEAFF
DNA: TGTGCCAGCTCACCTCAAGAGGGCGTGAACACTGAAGCTTTCTTT
size: many
D: NA
V: TRBV18
J: TRBJ1-1

CDR3: CSVDGQETWSNYGYTF
DNA: TGCAGCGTTGATGGGCAGGAAACCTGGTCTAACTATGGCTACACCTTC
size: few
D: NA
V: TRBV29-1
J: TRBJ1-2